Each of the 2 T cell receptor beta chains below was sequenced from the same sample in a study of blood T cell repertoires in COVID-19. Method: immunoSEQ multiplex PCR; TCRdb's copy keeps in-frame clones and lacks some. In the table there are around 300,000 clones, 90% of which are singletons. Sequenced material: PBMCs or T cells enriched from blood (not recorded which). These receptors all stem from a woman between 18 and 29 years old with acute COVID-19.

This chain joins TRBV30 and TRBJ2-4; a possible D gene is TRBD1 (8 bases). Between the trimmed V and J ends, which lost 1 base and 7 bases, there was a span of 26 bases. The CDR3 length is 18 residues. CDR1 is GTSNPN, CDR2 SVGIG, per germline (reference sequence). CDR3 coding DNA: TGTGCCTGGAGTGGGGGGGGGACAGGTCAATCGGGCTCGAACATTCAGTACTTC. Translating gives CAWSGGGTGQSGSNIQYF.

The chain employs TRBV18 and TRBJ1-4; 10 bases map to TRBD1. Germline CDR1 is KGHSH and CDR2 is LQKENI. After removal of 3 bases from V and 7 bases from J, the junction contained 2 bases not matched to a gene. This CDR3 has 14 residues. DNA for the CDR3: TGTGCCAGCTCACCCGGGACAGGGGCTGAAAAACTGTTTTTT. This translates into CASSPGTGAEKLFF. The full variable domain, rest sourced from reference TRBV18 and TRBJ1-4, is NAGVMQNPRHLVRRRGQEARLRCSPMKGHSHVYWYRQLPEEGLKFMVYLQKENIIDESGMPKERFSAEFPKEGPSILRIQQVVRGDSAAYFCASSPGTGAEKLFFGSGTQLSVL.